The T cell receptor (beta chain) described here comes from a study of T-cell memory formation after mild COVID-19 (dated by TCRdb to about 2021). Regarding the complete study: Most TCR sequence clusters were specific to one of the two donors. In a couple of donors, T-cell clones that expanded and contracted after mild COVID-19 were followed by sequencing TCRalpha and TCRbeta repertoires longitudinally. Two young, previously healthy adult volunteers, one female and one male, were included in the cohort. Study-wide findings and limitations: The study included only a couple of mild cases, and larger cohorts that include severe cases with pre-infection samples were judged to be necessary. SARS-CoV-2 specificity of the second-wave clones peaking on day 37 was not confirmed. Clones that contracted from day 15 to 85 showed balanced CD4/CD8 phenotypes, whereas a second wave of clones that expanded from day 15 to 37 leaned towards CD4+. Some responding clones were found in pre-infection memory, which suggests that pre-existing cross-reactive memory T cells took part in the SARS-CoV-2 response. Contracting CD4+ clones turned up mainly in the CM and EM memory subsets, whereas EMRA was where CD8+ clones were enriched.

Ficoll-Paque density gradient centrifugation was used to isolate PBMCs. The table lists this clonotype with a few counts. Its antigen remains undetermined. Nothing much larger sits one base from this clone, and base qualities are not available. The reads were generated on an Illumina NovaSeq 6000. TCRalpha and TCRbeta cDNA libraries were constructed by 5'RACE with constant-segment primers, with sample barcodes and unique molecular identifiers being introduced. RNA was extracted from every sample with Trizol reagent. Library amplification was performed in two PCR steps, and a second sample barcode and Illumina TruSeq adapters were introduced in the second step. Libraries were sequenced on an Illumina NovaSeq with 2 x 150 bp paired-end reads. The original methods were these. Demultiplexing of reads and collapsing into UMI-guided consensus sequences were performed with migec v1.2.7. Using mixcr v2.1.11, UMI consensuses were aligned to TRA and TRB V and J templates and then assembled into clonotypes. Expanded or contracted clonotypes were those called significant by both edgeR and NoisET, with noise models trained on biological replicates. For edgeR calls, a false discovery rate-adjusted p below 0.01 and a log2 fold-change threshold of 1 were applied. As an exploratory analysis of dynamics, max-normalized trajectories of the 1000 most abundant clonotypes were examined by PCA with hierarchical clustering. Separately sequenced CD4+ and CD8+ repertoires were used to assign a CD4 or CD8 phenotype to each responding clone. The public reads were reprocessed in TCRdb via fastp at Q25 and MiXCR, keeping in-frame beta chains. Merged by CDR3 protein, the rows form single entries marked with the most common genes and DNA. The V and J calls shown here were made by TCRdb, not taken from the authors' results. This sample gives approximately 170,000 distinct CDR3 sequences in total; approximately 13% of them show up just once. The leading ten clones occupy about 3.3% of the sample.

The TCR was taken from a young man who had mild COVID-19 (a few samples of this study predate the infection). The sample titles of this study are shuffled in the database, so cell type and time point are left out; the donor was told from shared clones. Sequenced material: PBMCs or a T cell subset sorted from them (not recorded which).

The CDR3 in this case is CSARGLGEQYF. The sequenced DNA is TGCAGTGCTAGAGGTTTGGGCGAGCAGTACTTC. This chain is built from TRBV20-1 and TRBJ2-7; confidence is insufficient to name the D gene. From the germline V gene (reference sequence), CDR1 is DFQATT and CDR2 is SNEGSKA. V was cut back by 1 base and J by 6 bases, leaving a gap of 7 bases between them. The cysteine opens and the phenylalanine closes a CDR3 of 11 amino acids. CDR3 DNA only is kept here, 33 bases in frame from base 1.